This TCR beta chain was documented in a study of T cell changes during pregnancy in multiple sclerosis. This table comes from immunoSEQ multiplex PCR, and its TCRdb copy is limited to in-frame clones, with some not included. The sample includes some 85,000 clones, 94% of them seen just once. The sequence came from a female donor with multiple sclerosis, enrolled in a pregnancy study. Specimen: peripheral blood, collected in the third trimester of pregnancy.

CDR3 in amino acids: CASSDQRGRFEQYF. CDR3 nucleotide sequence: TGTGCCAGCAGTGACCAACGAGGCCGCTTCGAGCAGTACTTC. The chain employs TRBV6-1 and TRBJ2-7, with D unresolved. This CDR3 is built from 14 residues. Looked up from germline, CDR1 is MNHNS and CDR2 is SASEGT. The germline V and J ends were trimmed by 3 bases and 6 bases, with 15 bases remaining between them.